These T cell receptor beta chains were read from a single sample in a study of T-cell memory formation after mild COVID-19. In TCRdb, the 5' RACE reads were re-called with MiXCR into one record per CDR3 protein. The sample holds roughly 180,000 distinct CDR3 sequences; roughly 10% are singletons and the top ten take about 3.8%. The sample comprised PBMCs or a T cell subset sorted from them (not recorded which). The receptors were gathered from a young man who had mild COVID-19 (a few samples of this study predate the infection). Cell type and time point are not known. The CDR3 runs from the conserved cysteine through the conserved F or W. A D gene is named only where the DNA matches it firmly. Clone size appears in some rows only: once, few, many, or a class for an expanded clone.

few	TRBV10-3	TRBD1	TRBJ2-5	CAIRGQVKETQYF	TGTGCCATCAGAGGACAGGTTAAAGAGACCCAGTACTTC
.	TRBV6-2/TRBV6-3	.	TRBJ1-2	CASSSRRREKGYTF	TGTGCCAGCAGTTCCCGCCGGAGAGAAAAGGGCTACACCTTC
few	TRBV5-1	.	TRBJ2-2	CASSLAEGSTGELFF	TGCGCCAGCAGCTTGGCCGAGGGGTCCACCGGGGAGCTGTTTTTT
.	TRBV16	.	TRBJ2-6	CASSQSGANVLTF	TGTGCCAGCAGCCAATCAGGGGCCAACGTCCTGACTTTC
.	TRBV18	.	TRBJ2-1	CASSPPIVGVQEQFF	TGTGCCAGCTCACCACCGATCGTCGGAGTGCAAGAGCAGTTCTTC
few	TRBV29-1	.	TRBJ1-2	CSVTRDGNNYGYTF	TGCAGCGTCACCCGGGACGGGAATAACTATGGCTACACCTTC
.	TRBV4-1	TRBD2	TRBJ2-1	CASSQVPAGGYNEQFF	TGCGCCAGCAGCCAAGTCCCAGCGGGGGGATACAATGAGCAGTTCTTC
.	TRBV7-2	TRBD1	TRBJ1-5	CASRRTGGSNQPQHF	TGTGCCAGCAGGCGGACAGGGGGTAGCAATCAGCCCCAGCATTTT
.	TRBV18	.	TRBJ2-5	CASSPAGARQGTQYF	TGTGCCAGCTCACCAGCGGGGGCCAGACAGGGAACCCAGTACTTC
many	TRBV5-1	.	TRBJ1-1	CASSLVGRDSTEAFF	TGCGCCAGCAGCTTGGTAGGCAGGGATTCGACTGAAGCTTTCTTT
many	TRBV28	.	TRBJ2-5	CASSLDWETQYF	TGTGCCAGCAGTTTGGATTGGGAGACCCAGTACTTC
.	TRBV5-1	.	TRBJ2-1	CASRNSNEQFF	TGCGCCAGCAGGAATTCCAATGAGCAGTTCTTC
many	TRBV7-3	.	TRBJ2-1	CASSGNSYNEQFF	TGTGCCAGCAGCGGGAACAGTTACAATGAGCAGTTCTTC
many	TRBV12-3/TRBV12-4	.	TRBJ2-7	CASSLEGWEQYF	TGTGCCAGCAGTTTAGAGGGCTGGGAGCAGTACTTC
.	TRBV7-9	.	TRBJ1-6	CASSSPGSNSPLHF	TGTGCCAGCAGCTCCCCGGGGAGTAATTCACCCCTCCACTTT
many	TRBV7-2	TRBD1	TRBJ1-1	CASRVPGQYTEAFF	TGTGCCAGCAGGGTTCCGGGACAGTACACTGAAGCTTTCTTT
few	TRBV20-1	.	TRBJ2-2	CSARDAAASTELFF	TGCAGTGCTAGAGATGCGGCAGCCTCCACGGAGCTGTTTTTT
.	TRBV7-9	.	TRBJ2-2	CASSFIRNTGELFF	TGTGCCAGCAGCTTTATCAGGAACACCGGGGAGCTGTTTTTT
.	TRBV18	TRBD1	TRBJ1-1	CASSLWDRENTEAFF	TGTGCCAGCTCATTATGGGACAGGGAGAACACTGAAGCTTTCTTT
.	TRBV7-2	.	TRBJ1-2	CASSLARRYGYTF	TGTGCCAGCAGCTTAGCGCGCCGGTATGGCTACACCTTC
few	TRBV28	.	TRBJ2-5	CASSTARVVETQYF	TGTGCCAGCAGTACGGCCCGGGTCGTAGAGACCCAGTACTTC
few	TRBV5-4	.	TRBJ1-2	CASSLQKTTNYGYTF	TGTGCCAGCAGCCTTCAGAAGACAACTAACTATGGCTACACCTTC
few	TRBV6-1	.	TRBJ1-1	CASSDQGIENTEAFF	TGTGCCAGCAGCGACCAGGGTATCGAGAACACTGAAGCTTTCTTT